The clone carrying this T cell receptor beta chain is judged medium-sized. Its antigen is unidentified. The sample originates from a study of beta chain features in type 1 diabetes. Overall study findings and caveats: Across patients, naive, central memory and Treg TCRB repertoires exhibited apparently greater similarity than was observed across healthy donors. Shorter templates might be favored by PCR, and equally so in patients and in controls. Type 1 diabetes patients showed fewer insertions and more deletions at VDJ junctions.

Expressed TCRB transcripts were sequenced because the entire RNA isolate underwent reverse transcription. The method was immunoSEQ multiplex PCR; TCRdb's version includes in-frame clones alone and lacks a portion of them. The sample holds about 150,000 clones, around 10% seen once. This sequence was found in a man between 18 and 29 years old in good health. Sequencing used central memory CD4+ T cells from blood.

The CDR3 nucleotides are TGTGCCAGCAGCCAACAGGGGGCCGGGACAGATACGCAGTATTTT. Amino acid sequence: CASSQQGAGTDTQYF. V gene TRBV7-2 combines with J gene TRBJ2-3, with 9 bases that match TRBD1. This CDR3 is 15 amino acids long. V lost 5 bases and J lost 3; bases outside the gene matches: 6. CDR1 and CDR2 (germline): SGHTA, FQGNSA.